The 9 T cell receptor beta chains listed next were all sequenced from one sample in a study of response to subunit inactivated influenza vaccine. MiXCR, run by TCRdb on the RT-PCR reads, gives a single entry per CDR3 protein. The repertoire holds 450,000 to 600,000 distinct CDR3 sequences, with less than 10% as singletons. The input for sequencing was PBMCs from blood, taken around 2 years after vaccination. These receptor sequences come from a man aged 50 to 75 who received an inactivated influenza vaccine.

The table lists this clonotype with a few counts. This chain connects TRBV28 to TRBJ2-4; 10 bases map to TRBD2. The V gene end was trimmed by 7 bases and the J gene end by 3 bases; junction bases not matched to a gene: 6. From germline, CDR1 is MDHEN and CDR2 SYDVKM. The CDR3 spans 15 residues. CDR3 amino acids: CASTPAGGGKNIQYF. CDR3 coding DNA: TGTGCCAGCACCCCAGCGGGAGGGGGCAAAAACATTCAGTACTTC.

As to this clonotype: This may be a read error, as it is one base from a much larger clone. V gene TRBV9 combines with J gene TRBJ2-1; D might be TRBD1 (5 bases). Trimming took 0 bases from V and 3 from J, leaving 16 bases between them. Germline CDR1 SGDLS, CDR2 YYNGEE. CDR3 length: 17 amino acids. CDR3 amino acids: CASSVGKRVRVYNEQFF. In DNA, the CDR3 is TGTGCCAGCAGCGTAGGGAAAAGGGTCAGGGTCTACAATGAGCAGTTCTTC.

This clonotype was counted at least ten times. As DNA, the CDR3 is TGTGCCAGCAGCTTATACCGTCAGTTTAGCACAGATACGCAGTATTTT. This encodes CASSLYRQFSTDTQYF. This chain connects TRBV7-2 to TRBJ2-3; no clear D. Germline values: CDR1 SGHTA, CDR2 FQGNSA. This CDR3 has 16 residues. The V end was cut by 2 bases, the J end by 0 bases, with 12 bases between.

This chain joins TRBV5-3 and TRBJ1-5, with D possibly matching TRBD1 (5 bases). TRBV5-3 is treated as an ORF (open reading frame) with a function not yet certain. The V and J ends lost 4 bases and 6 bases respectively, with 17 bases between them. The CDR3 is 15 residues long. The DNA for the CDR3 is TGTGCCAGAAGCGGACTGACAGTTGGGCCTCAGCCCCAGCATTTT. Its translation is CARSGLTVGPQPQHF.

This clonotype was counted only a few times. The rearrangement links TRBV7-8 to TRBJ2-1, with TRBD2 identical over 8 bases. CDR3 length: 16 amino acids. J was trimmed by 2 bases and V by 0 bases; bases with no gene match: 3. Germline V gene sequence: CDR1 SGHVS, CDR2 FQNEAQ. This CDR3 reads CASSLASGETYNEQFF. The CDR3 nucleotides are TGTGCCAGCAGCTTAGCTAGCGGGGAAACCTACAATGAGCAGTTCTTC.

This chain uses TRBV10-3 with TRBJ1-4; D perhaps matches TRBD1 (6 bases). The V and J ends lost 2 bases and 8 bases respectively, with 15 bases between them. Germline CDR1 reads ENHRY; CDR2 reads SYGVKD. The CDR3 is 15 residues long. CDR3 loop: CAISERGAPAEKLFF. CDR3 sequence (DNA): TGTGCCATCAGTGAGAGGGGGGCCCCTGCGGAAAAACTGTTTTTT.

This chain uses TRBV19 with TRBJ1-2; TRBD1 matches at 12 bases. Per the germline V gene, CDR1 is LNHDA and CDR2 is SQIVND (reference sequence). The V gene end was trimmed by 4 bases and the J gene end by 8 bases; junction bases not matched to a gene: 11. CDR3 size: 16 residues. The CDR3 region is CASSNAPGQGAYGYTF. As DNA, the CDR3 is TGTGCCAGTAGTAACGCCCCGGGACAGGGGGCCTACGGCTACACCTTC.

In its sample, this clonotype was seen many times. The chain recombines TRBV25-1 with TRBJ1-2; no definite D call. CDR1 MGHDK and CDR2 SYGVNS come from the germline V gene. The CDR3 loop spans 11 amino acids. V gave up 9 bases and J gave up 8 bases, with 13 bases separating them. CDR3 protein: CARQYSRGYTF. The CDR3 DNA reads as TGTGCCAGACAGTACTCGCGCGGCTACACCTTC.

V is TRBV12-3 or TRBV12-4 and J is TRBJ2-1; 14 positions agree with TRBD2. V shed 6 bases, J shed 8 bases, and the junction held 0 bases outside the gene matches. The CDR3 has 13 amino acids. For the CDR3, the DNA is TGTGCCAGCAGGACTAGCGGGGGGGATGAGCAGTTCTTC. Amino acids: CASRTSGGDEQFF.